This T cell receptor beta chain was captured in a study of post-analysis software for immune sequencing data. Across the study: The study covered relapsing-remitting, secondary progressive and progressive-relapsing courses of multiple sclerosis.

cDNA libraries of TCR beta carried unique molecular identifiers. When about 1 to 11 million T cells were used, they gave approximately 530,000 cDNA molecules. TCRdb used MiXCR to reprocess the PCR reads, holding one entry per CDR3 protein. In the table there are about 460,000 distinct CDR3 sequences, around 40% of which are singletons. Concerning this clonotype: Its specificity is unknown.

Overall study results and limits: Under F measure analysis, samples from one preparation batch co-clustered strongly. Compared with controls, patients had more of about five TRBV segments, including TRBV5-6, TRBV5-1 and TRBV20-1. Versus controls, multiple sclerosis patients showed significantly lower diversity (normalized Chao1).

The CDR3 spans 14 residues. V dropped 2 bases and J dropped 4; count of bases not matched to a gene: 1. The V gene's germline CDR1 is LNHNV and CDR2 YYDKDF (reference sequence). The sample consisted of blood. The chain joins TRBV15 to TRBJ2-5; TRBD1 matches 10 bases. The receptor comes from a girl aged 10 to 17 with multiple sclerosis. CDR3 in amino acids: CATSRRTGGETQYF. The DNA of the CDR3 is TGTGCCACCAGCAGAAGGACAGGGGGAGAGACCCAGTACTTC.